Below, 29 T cell receptor beta chains from the same sample are listed, as sequenced in a study of T cells after yellow fever vaccination. TCRdb re-analysed the 5' RACE reads in MiXCR, keeping a single row per CDR3 protein. The sample lists just under 600,000 distinct CDR3 sequences, approximately 12% occurring once. Sequences were derived from PBMCs, sampled on the day of the yellow fever booster vaccination. These receptors were taken from a man aged 25-45 years who received the YFV17D yellow fever vaccine.

The chain employs TRBV5-5 and TRBJ1-1; 7 bases line up with TRBD1. V shed 3 bases, J shed 3 bases, and the junction held 14 bases outside the gene matches. Looked up from germline, CDR1 is SGHKS and CDR2 is YYEKEE (reference sequence). CDR3 length: 17 amino acids. The CDR3 protein is CASSSHPPGGRDTEAFF. CDR3 nucleotides: TGTGCCAGCAGCTCCCACCCCCCAGGGGGACGTGACACTGAAGCTTTCTTT. The full variable domain, its missing parts supplied by reference TRBV5-5 and TRBJ1-1, is DAGVTQSPTHLIKTRGQQVTLRCSPISGHKSVSWYQQVLGQGPQFIFQYYEKEERGRGNFPDRFSARQFPNYSSELNVNALLLGDSALYLCASSSHPPGGRDTEAFFGQGTRLTVV.

This clonotype was detected ten times or more. The rearrangement uses TRBV7-6 and TRBJ1-5; the D is unclear. V was cut by 5 bases and J by 2 bases, with 7 bases left in between. The CDR3 is 13 residues long. Germline lookup yields CDR1 SGHVS and CDR2 FNYEAQ. CDR3 protein: CASSPSRNQPQHF. The CDR3 DNA follows: TGTGCCAGCAGCCCATCCCGCAATCAGCCCCAGCATTTT.

This clonotype occurred a few times. The genes are TRBV5-1 and TRBJ1-2; no clear D gene. Germline loops: CDR1 SGHRS, CDR2 YFSETQ. V was cut by 4 bases and J by 3 bases, with 10 bases left in between. This CDR3 comprises 13 residues. Here the CDR3 DNA reads TGCGCCAGCAGCCCGATGCAGGACTATGGCTACACCTTC. Protein sequence: CASSPMQDYGYTF.

There are a few counts of this clonotype. The gene calls are TRBV7-2 and TRBJ2-2, with a possible D match to TRBD2 (6 bases). The length of the CDR3 is 14 residues. Germline values: CDR1 SGHTA, CDR2 FQGNSA. V gave up 4 bases and J gave up 6 bases, with 12 bases separating them. The CDR3 loop is CASSSGSGAGELFF. The CDR3, as DNA: TGTGCCAGCAGCTCCGGATCGGGGGCCGGGGAGCTGTTTTTT.

The chain employs TRBV12-3 or TRBV12-4 and TRBJ2-3; D assignment may be TRBD1 or TRBD2 (5 bases each). The CDR3 length is 16 residues. With 5 bases removed from V and 3 bases from J, the gap between germline ends came to 18 bases. The CDR3 reads CASSPRILWGTDTQYF. The CDR3 nucleotides read TGTGCCAGCAGTCCCCGCATATTATGGGGGACAGATACGCAGTATTTT.

The rearrangement links TRBV7-9 to TRBJ2-3; D is possibly TRBD1 (5 bases). The CDR3 totals 16 residues. Looked up from germline, CDR1 is SEHNR and CDR2 is FQNEAQ (reference sequence). Deletions cut 2 bases from V and 6 bases from J, with 18 bases between. In DNA form, the CDR3 reads TGTGCCAGCAGCTTAAGGTTTGCTACAGGTAGTGATACGCAGTATTTT. Amino acids: CASSLRFATGSDTQYF.

This clonotype was observed a handful of times. The V and J genes are TRBV12-3 or TRBV12-4 and TRBJ1-2; 7 bases line up with TRBD1. The CDR3 sequence is 13 residues long. The trim removed 3 bases at V and 4 bases at J, leaving 2 bases unmatched. CDR3 sequence: CASSFGDSYGYTF. The CDR3 DNA reads TGTGCCAGCAGTTTCGGGGACAGCTATGGCTACACCTTC.

This clonotype appeared a few times. This chain connects TRBV9 to TRBJ1-6; possibly TRBD1 for D (6 bases). Germline V gene sequence: CDR1 SGDLS, CDR2 YYNGEE. This CDR3 is 14 amino acids long. Trimming removed 4 bases from V and 9 bases from J, with 14 bases in between. The CDR3 DNA reads as TGTGCCAGCAGCCCCCTAAGGGGGGGTTCACCCCTCCACTTT. This codes for CASSPLRGGSPLHF.

In this sample, this clonotype turned up once. The V and J genes are TRBV7-9 and TRBJ1-1; perhaps TRBD1 as D (5 bases). V was clipped by 4 bases and J by 0 bases, with 12 bases between them. The CDR3 length is 15 residues. CDR1 and CDR2 (germline): SEHNR, FQNEAQ (reference sequence). In DNA, the CDR3 is TGTGCCAGCAGCTCCCCCGGGGGAATGAACACTGAAGCTTTCTTT. This codes for CASSSPGGMNTEAFF.

The chain links TRBV19 to TRBJ2-7; 12 positions match TRBD1. The CDR3 has 20 amino acids. V dropped 3 bases and J dropped 0; count of bases not matched to a gene: 15. Germline V lookup: CDR1 LNHDA, CDR2 SQIVND (reference sequence). The CDR3 coding sequence is TGTGCCAGTAGTATTTTTTTGCAGGGACAGGGGGCTGTTAACTCCTACGAGCAGTACTTC. This encodes CASSIFLQGQGAVNSYEQYF. Supplemented by reference TRBV19 and TRBJ2-7, the full variable domain reads DGGITQSPKYLFRKEGQNVTLSCEQNLNHDAMYWYRQDPGQGLRLIYYSQIVNDFQKGDIAEGYSVSREKKESFPLTVTSAQKNPTAFYLCASSIFLQGQGAVNSYEQYFGPGTRLTVT.

The chain uses TRBV10-3 and TRBJ1-3; no clear D gene. The V gene's germline CDR1 is ENHRY and CDR2 SYGVKD. This CDR3 spans 12 amino acids. V was shortened by 4 bases and J by 3 bases, with 4 bases between the two germline ends. In nucleotides, the CDR3 is TGTGCCATCAGTGTGAATGGAAACACCATATATTTT. Translating it yields CAISVNGNTIYF.

The chain employs TRBV6-2 or TRBV6-3 and TRBJ2-4; D is unresolved. Germline V lookup: CDR1 MNHEY, CDR2 SVGEGT. The CDR3 has 15 residues. Trimming took 4 bases from V and 6 from J, leaving 16 bases between them. CDR3 amino acids: CASSFLGPAINIQYF. CDR3 sequence (DNA): TGTGCCAGCAGTTTCCTAGGACCGGCGATAAACATTCAGTACTTC.

The CDR3 DNA is TGCAGTGCCCCCCTGGGGGACGCTTTCTTT. Encoded protein: CSAPLGDAFF. The chain is built from TRBV20-1 and TRBJ1-1, with a possible D match to TRBD1 (5 bases). The germline V gene has CDR1 DFQATT and CDR2 SNEGSKA (reference sequence). The CDR3 is 10 amino acids. V was cut by 6 bases and J by 11 bases, with 13 bases left in between.

This clonotype was counted ten times or more. The chain uses TRBV19 and TRBJ2-3; D not certain. Trimming cost V 3 bases and J 2 bases, with 0 bases left between them. Germline CDR1 is LNHDA and CDR2 is SQIVND (reference sequence). This CDR3 is built from 11 residues. In DNA form, the CDR3 reads TGTGCCAGTAGTATCACAGATACGCAGTATTTT. Translation gives CASSITDTQYF.

There are a few counts of this clonotype. The gene calls are TRBV11-3 and TRBJ2-3; no clear D gene. V was clipped by 5 bases and J by 0 bases, with 9 bases between them. In germline, CDR1 is SGHNT, CDR2 YENEEA. This CDR3 is 14 amino acids long. The CDR3 DNA reads as TGTGCCAGCAGCCCAGCCTCTAGCACAGATACGCAGTATTTT. Translating gives CASSPASSTDTQYF.

This clonotype appeared a single time. The J gene is TRBJ1-2, the V gene TRBV7-2, with D unclear. This CDR3 contains 15 residues. CDR1 is SGHTA, CDR2 FQGNSA, per germline. Trimming stripped 6 bases from V and 0 bases from J, with 14 bases between. In DNA, the CDR3 is TGTGCCAGCAGATATTCCGGGAGTTCTAACTATGGCTACACCTTC. Protein: CASRYSGSSNYGYTF. Drawing the rest from reference TRBV7-2 and TRBJ1-2, the complete variable domain is GAGVSQSPSNKVTEKGKDVELRCDPISGHTALYWYRQSLGQGLEFLIYFQGNSAPDKSGLPSDRFSAERTGGSVSTLTIQRTQQEDSAVYLCASRYSGSSNYGYTFGSGTRLTVV.

This clonotype was observed a handful of times. V is TRBV20-1 and J is TRBJ2-5; 12 nucleotides line up with TRBD2. CDR1 DFQATT and CDR2 SNEGSKA come from the germline V gene (reference sequence). The CDR3 has 15 amino acids. The V and J ends lost 4 bases and 4 bases, in that order; junction bases with no gene match: 7. This CDR3 reads CSATDAGLAGETQYF. The DNA of the CDR3 is TGCAGTGCTACAGACGCGGGACTAGCGGGAGAGACCCAGTACTTC.

The CDR3 sequence is CASSSYRGRLLAANEQFF. In nucleotides, the CDR3 is TGTGCCAGCAGCTCCTACAGGGGGCGTCTTCTAGCGGCTAATGAGCAGTTCTTC. The rearrangement uses TRBV11-2 and TRBJ2-1; the match to TRBD1 covers 9 bases. This CDR3 comprises 18 residues. J was trimmed by 7 bases and V by 4 bases; bases with no gene match: 17. Germline loops: CDR1 SGHAT, CDR2 FQNNGV.

This clonotype has more than one count but fewer than ten. The V call is TRBV29-1, the J call TRBJ2-7, with D maybe TRBD2 (5 bases). Trimming took off 6 bases at V and 1 base at J, with 13 bases between the two ends. CDR3 size: 13 residues. Germline CDR1 is SQVTM and CDR2 is ANQGSEA. The chain's CDR3 is CSVGRGLSYEQYF. CDR3 in DNA: TGCAGCGTGGGCCGGGGTCTTTCCTACGAGCAGTACTTC.

This clonotype was seen a handful of times. This chain connects TRBV12-3 or TRBV12-4 to TRBJ2-7; the D gene is possibly TRBD2 (6 bases). This CDR3 is built from 13 residues. V was shortened by 2 bases and J by 6 bases, with 11 bases between the two germline ends. The DNA of the CDR3 is TGTGCCAGCAGTTTATTACTAGCCTCCGAGCAGTACTTC. Translating gives CASSLLLASEQYF.

This clonotype appeared a few times. This chain uses TRBV7-2 with TRBJ2-1, with TRBD2 matching over 12 bases. Per germline, CDR1 SGHTA and CDR2 FQGNSA. The V segment lost 1 base and the J segment 9 bases; nucleotides outside the gene matches: 1. This CDR3 comprises 14 residues. CDR3 loop: CASSLELAGGEQFF. CDR3 bases: TGTGCCAGCAGCTTAGAACTAGCGGGAGGTGAGCAGTTCTTC. Combining the CDR3 with reference TRBV7-2 and TRBJ2-1 gives the whole variable domain GAGVSQSPSNKVTEKGKDVELRCDPISGHTALYWYRQSLGQGLEFLIYFQGNSAPDKSGLPSDRFSAERTGGSVSTLTIQRTQQEDSAVYLCASSLELAGGEQFFGPGTRLTVL.

This chain connects TRBV6-1 to TRBJ2-1; D is uncertain. Germline V gene lookup returns CDR1 MNHNS and CDR2 SASEGT. The CDR3 has 12 residues. V was pared by 0 bases and J by 10 bases, with 7 bases between. The CDR3 region is CASSEAWQEQFF. The CDR3 DNA reads TGTGCCAGCAGTGAAGCGTGGCAGGAGCAGTTCTTC.

This clonotype was counted a few times. The chain's CDR3 is CSARTDRDDEQYF. CDR3 sequence (DNA): TGCAGTGCTCGGACGGACAGGGACGACGAGCAGTACTTC. J is TRBJ2-7 and V is TRBV20-1, with 8 positions matching TRBD1. This CDR3 has 13 residues. Looked up from germline, CDR1 is DFQATT and CDR2 is SNEGSKA (reference sequence). J gave up 5 bases and V 5 bases, and 8 bases lay outside the gene matches.

This clonotype has a handful of counts. The J gene is TRBJ2-7, the V gene TRBV11-2; 10 bases are shared with TRBD2. Trimming at V came to 3 bases and at J to 7 bases, leaving 9 bases not matched to a gene. The CDR3 consists of 15 residues. Germline loops: CDR1 SGHAT, CDR2 FQNNGV. This CDR3 reads CASSLPLAGAGEQYF. The CDR3 DNA reads as TGTGCCAGCAGCTTGCCGCTAGCGGGAGCAGGAGAGCAGTACTTC. Combining the CDR3 with reference TRBV11-2 and TRBJ2-7 gives the whole variable domain EAGVAQSPRYKIIEKRQSVAFWCNPISGHATLYWYQQILGQGPKLLIQFQNNGVVDDSQLPKDRFSAERLKGVDSTLKIQPAKLEDSAVYLCASSLPLAGAGEQYFGPGTRLTVT.

This clonotype was found a few times. The rearrangement uses TRBV9 and TRBJ2-5; D may correspond to TRBD1 or TRBD2 (5 bases each). This CDR3 comprises 14 residues. The ends were cut back, 3 bases at V and 3 bases at J, with 12 bases in the middle. The germline CDR1 and CDR2 sequences are SGDLS and YYNGEE. The CDR3 here is CASSAWVGEETQYF. The CDR3 nucleotides are TGTGCCAGCAGCGCCTGGGTGGGGGAAGAGACCCAGTACTTC.

This clonotype was recorded a few times. The V call is TRBV7-2, the J call TRBJ2-1; 7 positions agree with TRBD2. Trimming at V came to 4 bases and at J to 4 bases, leaving 7 bases not matched to a gene. Germline V lookup: CDR1 SGHTA, CDR2 FQGNSA. The CDR3 is made up of 15 amino acids. CDR3 loop: CASSYSSGLYNEQFF. CDR3 coding DNA: TGTGCCAGCAGCTATTCTAGCGGCCTATACAATGAGCAGTTCTTC.

This clonotype was seen a few times. V is TRBV7-2 and J is TRBJ2-2; 9 bases are a match to TRBD1. There are 16 residues in the CDR3. The germline V gene has CDR1 SGHTA and CDR2 FQGNSA. The trim removed 6 bases at V and 4 bases at J, leaving 9 bases unmatched. The CDR3 sequence: CASRMPGTGSTGELFF. In DNA, the CDR3 is TGTGCCAGCAGAATGCCCGGGACAGGGTCCACCGGGGAGCTGTTTTTT. Drawing the rest from reference TRBV7-2 and TRBJ2-2, the complete variable domain is GAGVSQSPSNKVTEKGKDVELRCDPISGHTALYWYRQSLGQGLEFLIYFQGNSAPDKSGLPSDRFSAERTGGSVSTLTIQRTQQEDSAVYLCASRMPGTGSTGELFFGEGSRLTVL.

The chain uses TRBV7-2 and TRBJ2-3; possibly TRBD2 for D (7 bases). The germline V gene has CDR1 SGHTA and CDR2 FQGNSA. The V end was cut by 3 bases, the J end by 4 bases, with 11 bases between. This CDR3 is 14 amino acids long. The CDR3 reads CASSLGGGADTQYF. Here the CDR3 DNA reads TGTGCCAGCAGCTTGGGCGGGGGCGCAGATACGCAGTATTTT.

This clonotype was observed at least ten times. V and J are TRBV5-6 and TRBJ2-7; 8 positions match TRBD1. This CDR3 comprises 13 residues. The trim removed 2 bases at V and 3 bases at J, leaving 1 base unmatched. CDR1 is SGHDT, CDR2 YYEEEE, per germline. CDR3 DNA sequence: TGTGCCAGCAGCTTCGGGACAGGCTACGAGCAGTACTTC. The encoded protein is CASSFGTGYEQYF.